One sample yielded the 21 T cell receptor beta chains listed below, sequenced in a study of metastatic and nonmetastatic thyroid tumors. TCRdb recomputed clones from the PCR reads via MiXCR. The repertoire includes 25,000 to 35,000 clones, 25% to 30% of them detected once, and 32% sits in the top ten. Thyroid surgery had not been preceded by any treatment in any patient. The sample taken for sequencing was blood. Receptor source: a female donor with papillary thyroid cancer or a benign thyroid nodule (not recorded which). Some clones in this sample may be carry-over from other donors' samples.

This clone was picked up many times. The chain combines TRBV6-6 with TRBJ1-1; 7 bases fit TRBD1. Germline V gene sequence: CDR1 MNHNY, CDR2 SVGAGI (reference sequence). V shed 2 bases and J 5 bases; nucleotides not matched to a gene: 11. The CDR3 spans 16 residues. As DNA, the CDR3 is TGTGCCAGCAGTTACCCCGGTCCCAGGGGGAGGACTGAAGCTTTCTTT. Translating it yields CASSYPGPRGRTEAFF.

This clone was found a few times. The CDR3 reads CASSPGTEPNYGYTF. CDR3 bases: TGTGCCAGCAGTCCCGGGACGGAGCCAAACTATGGCTACACCTTC. The chain is built from TRBV28 and TRBJ1-2; D possibly corresponds to TRBD1 (5 bases). Trimming took 5 bases from V and 2 from J, leaving 15 bases between them. The CDR3 has 15 residues. Germline V CDR1 and CDR2: MDHEN, SYDVKM.

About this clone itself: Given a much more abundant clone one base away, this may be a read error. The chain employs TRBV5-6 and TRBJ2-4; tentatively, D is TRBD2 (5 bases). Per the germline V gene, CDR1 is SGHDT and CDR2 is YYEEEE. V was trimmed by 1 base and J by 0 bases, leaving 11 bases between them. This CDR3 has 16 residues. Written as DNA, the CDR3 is TGTGCCAGCAGCTTGATTGGAGGAGAAGCCAAAAACATTCAGTACTTC. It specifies CASSLIGGEAKNIQYF. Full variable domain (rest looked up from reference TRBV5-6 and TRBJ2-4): DAGVTQSPTHLIKTRGQQVTLRCSPKSGHDTVSWYQQALGQGPQFIFQYYEEEERQRGNFPDRFSGHQFPNYSSELNVNALLLGDSALYLCASSLIGGEAKNIQYFGAGTRLSVL.

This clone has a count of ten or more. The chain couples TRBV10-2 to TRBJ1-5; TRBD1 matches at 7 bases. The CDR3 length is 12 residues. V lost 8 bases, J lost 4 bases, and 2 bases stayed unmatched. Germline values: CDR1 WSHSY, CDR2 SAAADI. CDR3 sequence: CASQGDNQPQHF. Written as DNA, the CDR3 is TGCGCCAGCCAGGGGGATAATCAGCCCCAGCATTTT.

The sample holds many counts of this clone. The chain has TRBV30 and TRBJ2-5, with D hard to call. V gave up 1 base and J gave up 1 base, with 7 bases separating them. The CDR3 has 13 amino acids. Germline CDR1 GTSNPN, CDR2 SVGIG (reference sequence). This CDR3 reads CAWSALPQETQYF. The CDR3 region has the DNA TGTGCCTGGAGTGCCCTTCCCCAAGAGACCCAGTACTTC.

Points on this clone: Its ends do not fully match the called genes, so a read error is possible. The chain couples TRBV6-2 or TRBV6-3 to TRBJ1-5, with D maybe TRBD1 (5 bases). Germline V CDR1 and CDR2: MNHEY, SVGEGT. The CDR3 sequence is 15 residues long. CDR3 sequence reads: CVSSYSLVGPQPQHF. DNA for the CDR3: TGTGTCAGCAGTTACTCGTTAGTGGGGCCACAGCCCCAGCATTTT.

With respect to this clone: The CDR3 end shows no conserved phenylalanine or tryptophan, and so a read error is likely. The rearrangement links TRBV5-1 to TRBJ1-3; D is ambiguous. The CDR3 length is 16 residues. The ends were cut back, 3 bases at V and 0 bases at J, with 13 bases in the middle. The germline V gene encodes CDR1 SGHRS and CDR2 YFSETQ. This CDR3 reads CASSSELLISGNTIYS. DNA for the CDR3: TGCGCCAGCAGCTCCGAACTTCTAATCTCTGGAAACACCATATATTCT.

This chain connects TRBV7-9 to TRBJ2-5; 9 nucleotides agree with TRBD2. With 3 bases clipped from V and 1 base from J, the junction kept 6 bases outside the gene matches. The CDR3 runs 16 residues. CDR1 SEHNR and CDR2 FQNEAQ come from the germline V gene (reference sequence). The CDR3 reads CASSLGTSGPQETQYF. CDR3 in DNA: TGTGCCAGCAGCTTGGGTACTAGCGGGCCCCAAGAGACCCAGTACTTC.

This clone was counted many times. The CDR3 loop is CASLTQMEETQYF. In DNA, the CDR3 is TGTGCCAGCCTGACACAAATGGAGGAGACCCAGTACTTC. This sequence joins TRBV28 and TRBJ2-5; D remains unclear. Trimming left V 8 bases short and J 5 bases short, with 15 bases between. This CDR3 comprises 13 residues. CDR1 MDHEN and CDR2 SYDVKM come from the germline V gene. The variable domain in full, with the rest retrieved from reference TRBV28 and TRBJ2-5, is DVKVTQSSRYLVKRTGEKVFLECVQDMDHENMFWYRQDPGLGLRLIYFSYDVKMKEKGDIPEGYSVSREKKERFSLILESASTNQTSMYLCASLTQMEETQYFGPGTRLLVL.

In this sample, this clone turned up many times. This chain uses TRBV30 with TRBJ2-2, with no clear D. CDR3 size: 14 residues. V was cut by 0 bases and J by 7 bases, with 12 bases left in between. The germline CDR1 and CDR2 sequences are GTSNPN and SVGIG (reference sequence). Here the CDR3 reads CAWSVGGWGGELFF. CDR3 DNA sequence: TGTGCCTGGAGTGTAGGCGGTTGGGGCGGGGAGCTGTTTTTT.

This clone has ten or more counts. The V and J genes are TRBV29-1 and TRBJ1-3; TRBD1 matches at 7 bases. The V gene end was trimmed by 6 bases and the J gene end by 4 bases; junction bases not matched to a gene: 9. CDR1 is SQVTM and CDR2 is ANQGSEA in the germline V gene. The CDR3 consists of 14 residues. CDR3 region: CSVRDSAAGNTIYF. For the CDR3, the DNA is TGCAGCGTCCGGGACAGTGCGGCCGGAAACACCATATATTTT.

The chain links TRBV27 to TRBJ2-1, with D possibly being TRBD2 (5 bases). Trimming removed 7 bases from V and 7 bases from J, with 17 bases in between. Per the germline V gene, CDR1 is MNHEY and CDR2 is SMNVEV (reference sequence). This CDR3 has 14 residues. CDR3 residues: CASTLRGPRNEQFF. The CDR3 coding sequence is TGTGCCAGCACCCTGAGAGGGCCTAGGAATGAGCAGTTCTTC.

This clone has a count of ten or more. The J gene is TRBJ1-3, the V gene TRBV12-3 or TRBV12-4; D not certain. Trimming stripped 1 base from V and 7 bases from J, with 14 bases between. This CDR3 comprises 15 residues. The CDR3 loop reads CASSLDRALGNTIYF. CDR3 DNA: TGTGCCAGCAGTTTAGATAGGGCTCTTGGGAACACCATATATTTT.

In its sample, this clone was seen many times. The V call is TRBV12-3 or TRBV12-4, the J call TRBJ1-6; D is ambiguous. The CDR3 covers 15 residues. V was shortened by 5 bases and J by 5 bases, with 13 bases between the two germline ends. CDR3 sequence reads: CASSEGNQDNSPLHF. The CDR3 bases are TGTGCCAGCAGTGAGGGTAACCAGGATAATTCACCCCTCCACTTT.

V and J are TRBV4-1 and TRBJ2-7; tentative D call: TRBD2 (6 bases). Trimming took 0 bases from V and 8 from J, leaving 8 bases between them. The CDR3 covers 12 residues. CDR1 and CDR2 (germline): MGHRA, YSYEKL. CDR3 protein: CASSQDAGKQYF. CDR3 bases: TGCGCCAGCAGCCAAGATGCGGGGAAGCAGTACTTC.

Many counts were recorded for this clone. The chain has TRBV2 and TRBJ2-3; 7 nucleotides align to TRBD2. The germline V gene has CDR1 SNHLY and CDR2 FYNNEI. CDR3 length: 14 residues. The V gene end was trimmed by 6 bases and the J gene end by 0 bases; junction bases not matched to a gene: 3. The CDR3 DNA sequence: TGTGCCAGCAGAAATAGCGGGAGCACAGATACGCAGTATTTT. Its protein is CASRNSGSTDTQYF.

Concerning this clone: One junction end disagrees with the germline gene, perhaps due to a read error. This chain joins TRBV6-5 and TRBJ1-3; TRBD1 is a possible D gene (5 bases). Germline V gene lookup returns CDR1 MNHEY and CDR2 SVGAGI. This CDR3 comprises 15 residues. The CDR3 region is CASSDSRGSGNTIYF. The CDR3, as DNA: TGTGCCAGCAGTGACTCTAGGGGCTCTGGAAACACCATATATTTT.

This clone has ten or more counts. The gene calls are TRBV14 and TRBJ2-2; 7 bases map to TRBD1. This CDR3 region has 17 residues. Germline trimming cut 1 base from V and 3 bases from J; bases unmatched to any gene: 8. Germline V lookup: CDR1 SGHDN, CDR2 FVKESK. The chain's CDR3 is CASSQGIEGAYTGELFF. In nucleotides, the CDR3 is TGTGCCAGCAGCCAAGGAATCGAGGGGGCCTACACCGGGGAGCTGTTTTTT.

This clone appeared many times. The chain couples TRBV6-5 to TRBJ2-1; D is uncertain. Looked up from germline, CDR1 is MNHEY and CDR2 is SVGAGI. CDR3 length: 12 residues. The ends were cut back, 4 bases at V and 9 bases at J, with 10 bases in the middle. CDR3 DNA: TGTGCCAGCAGTTTAGAGCTATCTGAGCAGTTCTTC. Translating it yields CASSLELSEQFF.

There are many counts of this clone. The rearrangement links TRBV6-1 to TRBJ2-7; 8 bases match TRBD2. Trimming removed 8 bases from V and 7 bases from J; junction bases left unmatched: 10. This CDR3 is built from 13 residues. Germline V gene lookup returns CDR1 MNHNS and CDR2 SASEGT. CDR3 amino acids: CASVRTGGREQYF. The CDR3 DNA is TGTGCCAGCGTGCGAACAGGCGGGAGGGAGCAGTACTTC.

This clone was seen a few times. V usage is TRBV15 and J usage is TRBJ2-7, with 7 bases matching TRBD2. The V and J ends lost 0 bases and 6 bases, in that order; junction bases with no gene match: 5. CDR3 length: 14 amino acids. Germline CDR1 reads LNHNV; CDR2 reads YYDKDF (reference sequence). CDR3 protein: CATSRDRAGVEQYF. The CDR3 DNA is TGTGCCACCAGCAGAGATCGGGCGGGGGTCGAGCAGTACTTC.